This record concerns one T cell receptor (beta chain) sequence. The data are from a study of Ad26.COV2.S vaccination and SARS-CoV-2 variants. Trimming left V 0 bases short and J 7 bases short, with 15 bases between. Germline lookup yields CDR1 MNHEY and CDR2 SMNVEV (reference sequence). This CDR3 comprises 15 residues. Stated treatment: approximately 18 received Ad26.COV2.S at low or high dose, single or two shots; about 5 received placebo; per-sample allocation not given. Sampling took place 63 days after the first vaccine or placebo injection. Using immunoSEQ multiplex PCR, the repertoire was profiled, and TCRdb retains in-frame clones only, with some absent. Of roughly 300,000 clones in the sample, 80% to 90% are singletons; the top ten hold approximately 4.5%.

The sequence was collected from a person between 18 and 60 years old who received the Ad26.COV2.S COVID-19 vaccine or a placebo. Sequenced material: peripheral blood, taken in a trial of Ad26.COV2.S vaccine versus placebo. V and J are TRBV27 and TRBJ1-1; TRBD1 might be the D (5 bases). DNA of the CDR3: TGTGCCAGCAGTTTATCGTTCGGGGGAGGGAGTGAAGCTTTCTTT. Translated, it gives CASSLSFGGGSEAFF.